Listed here are 16 T cell receptor beta chains from one sample, sequenced in a study of cytomegalovirus exposure and HLA in healthy donors. Use of 60 Vbeta and 13 Jbeta primers characterized the PCR. Method: immunoSEQ multiplex PCR; TCRdb's copy keeps in-frame clones and lacks some. The sample includes under 300,000 clones, approximately 70% seen only once; the top ten take under 3%. The material sequenced was PBMCs. The receptors stem from a female donor in good health and CMV-seronegative.

This clone was seen only once. The chain carries TRBV27 and TRBJ2-1; 7 nucleotides line up with TRBD2. J lost 7 bases, V lost 5 bases, and 11 bases had no gene match. The germline V gene encodes CDR1 MNHEY and CDR2 SMNVEV (reference sequence). This CDR3 has 15 residues. The CDR3 loop is CASSLYGTKRNEQFF. CDR3 sequence (DNA): TGTGCCAGCAGTCTATACGGGACTAAGCGGAATGAGCAGTTCTTC.

This sequence joins TRBV28 and TRBJ1-1, with 9 bases aligning to TRBD1. Trimming at V came to 3 bases and at J to 2 bases, leaving 7 bases not matched to a gene. This CDR3 comprises 16 residues. Per germline, CDR1 MDHEN and CDR2 SYDVKM. The CDR3 region has the DNA TGTGCCAGCAGTTTGGTCGGGACAGGGCTAAACACTGAAGCTTTCTTT. Protein: CASSLVGTGLNTEAFF.

The genes are TRBV7-9 and TRBJ2-1, with a tentative D call TRBD2 (6 bases). In germline, CDR1 is SEHNR, CDR2 FQNEAQ (reference sequence). V was shortened by 10 bases and J by 4 bases, with 17 bases between the two germline ends. The CDR3 is 14 residues long. The CDR3 region has the DNA TGTGCCATTCCCGGGAGAGGAATTTACAATGAGCAGTTCTTC. It codes for CAIPGRGIYNEQFF.

CDR3 DNA: TGCAGCGTTGTCGGGTCCTATGGCTACACCTTC. This translates into CSVVGSYGYTF. This chain uses TRBV29-1 with TRBJ1-2; D not resolved. Per the germline V gene, CDR1 is SQVTM and CDR2 is ANQGSEA. The CDR3 covers 11 residues. The germline V and J ends were trimmed by 4 bases and 4 bases, with 7 bases remaining between them.

This clone showed up just a few times. The V call is TRBV25-1, the J call TRBJ2-1; 10 nucleotides align to TRBD2. The CDR3 length is 16 residues. The ends lost 7 bases at V and 9 bases at J; junction bases unmatched: 15. Germline V gene data show CDR1 as MGHDK and CDR2 as SYGVNS. The CDR3 coding sequence is TGTGCCAGCACCCCTTCTACCGGGACTAGCGTCAGTGAGCAGTTCTTC. Translating gives CASTPSTGTSVSEQFF.

This chain links TRBV6-5 with TRBJ2-7, with 11 bases matching TRBD1. V lost 7 bases to trimming and J lost 2 bases; unmatched junction nucleotides: 4. The CDR3 has 14 amino acids. In germline, CDR1 is MNHEY, CDR2 SVGAGI. This CDR3 reads CASTKGQGAYEQYF. CDR3 sequence (DNA): TGTGCCAGCACTAAGGGACAGGGGGCCTACGAGCAGTACTTC.

This clone came up once. The chain carries TRBV29-1 and TRBJ2-7; 7 bases are shared with TRBD1. From germline, CDR1 is SQVTM and CDR2 ANQGSEA. The V and J ends lost 6 bases and 2 bases, in that order; junction bases with no gene match: 7. The CDR3 extends over 13 amino acids. The CDR3 spells CSVWDRPPYEQYF. CDR3 nucleotides: TGCAGCGTCTGGGACAGACCACCCTACGAGCAGTACTTC.

The chain couples TRBV4-2 to TRBJ1-6, with no clear D. The CDR3 has 17 residues. Germline V gene lookup returns CDR1 LGHNA and CDR2 YNFKEQ. V shed 4 bases and J shed 2 bases, with 15 bases lying between them. The DNA for the CDR3 is TGTGCCAGCAGCCCCCGTCTCCCCGAGGCCTATAATTCACCCCTCCACTTT. This translates into CASSPRLPEAYNSPLHF.

The V call is TRBV5-4, the J call TRBJ1-2, with D perhaps matching TRBD1 (5 bases). V was clipped by 4 bases and J by 8 bases, with 15 bases between them. Germline CDR1 and CDR2: SGHNT and YYREEE (reference sequence). This CDR3 is 13 amino acids long. This chain's CDR3 is CASSLLQGGGYTF. For the CDR3, the DNA is TGTGCCAGCAGCCTCCTTCAGGGAGGAGGCTACACCTTC.

V is TRBV6-4 and J is TRBJ2-1; 10 nucleotides align to TRBD2. Trimming took 0 bases from V and 2 from J; bases not matched to a gene: 1. Germline V gene sequence: CDR1 MRHNA, CDR2 SNTAGT. The CDR3 has 16 amino acids. For the CDR3, the DNA is TGTGCCAGCAGTGACTCGACTAGCGGGCCCTACAATGAGCAGTTCTTC. Protein sequence: CASSDSTSGPYNEQFF.

The gene calls are TRBV6-1 and TRBJ2-1; TRBD2 aligns across 7 bases. J lost 2 bases, V lost 4 bases, and 5 bases had no gene match. CDR3 size: 15 residues. The V gene's germline CDR1 is MNHNS and CDR2 SASEGT. CDR3 DNA: TGTGCCAGCAGTGTTGCTAGCGGTACCTACAATGAGCAGTTCTTC. It codes for CASSVASGTYNEQFF.

This clone was recorded once. The V and J genes are TRBV6-6 and TRBJ2-5; unclear D gene. The J call could be wrong; TRBJ2-7 is a better fit for the DNA end. The CDR3 consists of 9 residues. CDR1 is MNHNY, CDR2 SVGAGI, per germline (reference sequence). The CDR3 DNA reads TGTGCCAGAATCTACGAGCAGTACTTC. It encodes CARIYEQYF.

This chain connects TRBV4-2 to TRBJ2-7; tentatively, D is TRBD2 (7 bases). The germline V and J ends were trimmed by 5 bases and 4 bases, with 18 bases remaining between them. This CDR3 comprises 15 residues. The V gene's germline CDR1 is LGHNA and CDR2 YNFKEQ. The CDR3 protein is CASSWGGTSGYEQYF. As DNA, the CDR3 is TGTGCCAGCAGCTGGGGGGGCACGTCGGGTTACGAGCAGTACTTC.

The rearrangement links TRBV4-1 to TRBJ2-7, with 7 bases aligning to TRBD2. Germline assignment: CDR1 MGHRA and CDR2 YSYEKL. V dropped 2 bases and J dropped 3; count of bases not matched to a gene: 13. The CDR3 consists of 17 residues. In nucleotides, the CDR3 is TGCGCCAGCAGCCAACACCCCCGGGAGGCTGGGGTCTACGAGCAGTACTTC. Amino acid sequence: CASSQHPREAGVYEQYF.

This sequence joins TRBV27 and TRBJ2-1; TRBD2 agrees at 12 bases. The V gene end was trimmed by 4 bases and the J gene end by 7 bases; junction bases not matched to a gene: 8. In germline, CDR1 is MNHEY, CDR2 SMNVEV (reference sequence). This CDR3 has 16 amino acids. This CDR3 reads CASSSLAGGLRNEQFF. CDR3 coding DNA: TGTGCCAGCAGTTCGCTAGCGGGAGGGCTGCGGAATGAGCAGTTCTTC.

V gene TRBV7-2 combines with J gene TRBJ1-5; unclear D gene. CDR3 length equals 13 residues. Germline V CDR1 and CDR2: SGHTA, FQGNSA. The V end was cut by 4 bases, the J end by 6 bases, with 10 bases between. The CDR3 nucleotides are TGTGCCAGCAGCTCCGAGGCGGGTCAGCCCCAGCATTTT. Encoded protein: CASSSEAGQPQHF.